This paragraph covers one T cell receptor beta chain sequence. Its antigen is undetermined. This sample was included in a study of T cell repertoires in cytomegalovirus infection. A single record per CDR3 protein comes from TCRdb applying MiXCR to the reads. The sample has 95,000 to 150,000 distinct CDR3 sequences; over 25% are singletons. The V gene's germline CDR1 is SGHAT and CDR2 FQDESV (reference sequence). V was cut by 4 bases and J by 5 bases, with 13 bases left in between. The CDR3 runs to 14 residues. This sequence joins TRBV11-1 and TRBJ2-3; the D gene could be TRBD1 or TRBD2 (5 bases each). This receptor was taken from a human donor in good health (CMV status not recorded). Some clones in this sample may be carry-over from other donors' samples. Sample: CD8+ T cells from cultured PBMCs, taken from culture after CMV antigen stimulation. The CDR3 protein is CASSSSRGEDTQYF. CDR3 coding DNA: TGTGCCAGCAGCTCCTCTCGAGGGGAAGATACGCAGTATTTT.